A selection of T cell receptor beta chains follows, all from one sample in a study of Ad26.COV2.S vaccination and SARS-CoV-2 variants. The data were produced by immunoSEQ multiplex PCR, yet TCRdb's version contains in-frame clones alone and is incomplete. The table has about 400,000 clones, 88% seen once; the top ten hold 3.6%. The input for sequencing was peripheral blood, taken in a trial of Ad26.COV2.S vaccine versus placebo. These receptors all stem from a person aged 18 to 59 who received the Ad26.COV2.S COVID-19 vaccine or a placebo. CDR3s include the opening cysteine and the closing phenylalanine or tryptophan. D genes are given only for firm matches. Expanded clones get a size class; other rows say once, few or many, or leave the size out.

clone_size: .
j_call: TRBJ2-7
d_call: .
v_call: TRBV7-6
cdr3_aa: CASSPDVLYEQYF
cdr3_nt: TGTGCCAGCAGCCCAGACGTCCTATACGAGCAGTACTTC

clone_size: .
j_call: TRBJ1-1
d_call: .
v_call: TRBV11-2
cdr3_aa: CASSPGTAVTEAFF
cdr3_nt: TGTGCCAGCAGCCCCGGGACCGCCGTCACTGAAGCTTTCTTT

clone_size: .
j_call: TRBJ2-5
d_call: TRBD2
v_call: TRBV5-6
cdr3_aa: CASSSPSGGARETQYF
cdr3_nt: TGTGCCAGCAGCTCCCCTAGCGGGGGGGCGCGGGAGACCCAGTACTTC

clone_size: .
j_call: TRBJ1-3
d_call: .
v_call: TRBV5-1
cdr3_aa: CASSPTGAGNTIYF
cdr3_nt: TGCGCCAGCAGCCCCACGGGGGCCGGAAACACCATATATTTT

clone_size: .
j_call: TRBJ1-1
d_call: TRBD1
v_call: TRBV5-8
cdr3_aa: CASSLTGQGEVEAFF
cdr3_nt: TGTGCCAGCAGCTTAACAGGACAGGGGGAAGTTGAAGCTTTCTTT

clone_size: .
j_call: TRBJ1-6
d_call: TRBD1
v_call: TRBV6-2/TRBV6-3
cdr3_aa: CASSGQGYSPLHF
cdr3_nt: TGTGCCAGCAGCGGACAGGGGTATTCACCCCTCCACTTT

clone_size: .
j_call: TRBJ1-4
d_call: .
v_call: TRBV7-9
cdr3_aa: CASSSYSTNEKLFF
cdr3_nt: TGTGCCAGCAGCTCCTATTCGACTAATGAAAAACTGTTTTTT

clone_size: .
j_call: TRBJ2-7
d_call: .
v_call: TRBV10-3
cdr3_aa: CAVTPGTRDEQYF
cdr3_nt: TGTGCCGTTACCCCCGGGACAAGGGACGAGCAGTACTTC

clone_size: once
j_call: TRBJ2-5
d_call: TRBD2
v_call: TRBV6-2/TRBV6-3
cdr3_aa: CASSTRKAGAQETQYF
cdr3_nt: TGTGCCAGCAGTACCCGTAAAGCGGGGGCACAAGAGACCCAGTACTTC

clone_size: .
j_call: TRBJ1-2
d_call: .
v_call: TRBV30
cdr3_aa: CAWSPPGAGGYTF
cdr3_nt: TGTGCCTGGAGTCCACCGGGGGCGGGAGGCTACACCTTC

clone_size: .
j_call: TRBJ2-5
d_call: TRBD2
v_call: TRBV5-1
cdr3_aa: CASSLEQTTSGVTQYF
cdr3_nt: TGCGCCAGCAGCTTGGAGCAAACGACTAGCGGGGTAACCCAGTACTTC

clone_size: once
j_call: TRBJ2-1
d_call: TRBD2
v_call: TRBV7-2
cdr3_aa: CASSLGGGLRDNEQFF
cdr3_nt: TGTGCCAGCAGCCTCGGGGGGGGGCTCCGAGACAATGAGCAGTTCTTC

clone_size: .
j_call: TRBJ1-3
d_call: .
v_call: TRBV7-8
cdr3_aa: CASSMARDGGNTIYF
cdr3_nt: TGTGCCAGCAGTATGGCCCGGGACGGTGGAAACACCATATATTTT

clone_size: .
j_call: TRBJ2-3
d_call: TRBD2
v_call: TRBV3-1/TRBV3-2
cdr3_aa: CASSQEALAGGDTQYF
cdr3_nt: TGTGCCAGCAGCCAAGAGGCACTAGCGGGGGGAGATACGCAGTATTTT

clone_size: .
j_call: TRBJ1-2
d_call: .
v_call: TRBV5-1
cdr3_aa: CASSKGPEGYGYTF
cdr3_nt: TGCGCCAGCAGCAAGGGTCCGGAGGGCTATGGCTACACCTTC

clone_size: .
j_call: TRBJ1-4
d_call: .
v_call: TRBV6-1
cdr3_aa: CASSDLAYGNEKLFF
cdr3_nt: TGTGCCAGCAGTGACCTCGCATATGGAAATGAAAAACTGTTTTTT

clone_size: .
j_call: TRBJ2-4
d_call: .
v_call: TRBV30
cdr3_aa: CALRDTRGGIQYF
cdr3_nt: TGTGCCCTCAGGGACACTAGGGGGGGCATTCAGTACTTC

clone_size: .
j_call: TRBJ2-5
d_call: TRBD2
v_call: TRBV7-9
cdr3_aa: CASDIRRAGLEGTQYF
cdr3_nt: TGTGCCAGCGACATTCGAAGAGCGGGGCTGGAAGGGACCCAGTACTTC

clone_size: .
j_call: TRBJ2-2
d_call: .
v_call: TRBV6-5
cdr3_aa: CASSYYLSHGAGELFF
cdr3_nt: TGTGCCAGCAGTTATTATTTGAGTCATGGGGCCGGGGAGCTGTTTTTT

clone_size: .
j_call: TRBJ2-3
d_call: .
v_call: TRBV7-8
cdr3_aa: CASRVGRTDTQYF
cdr3_nt: TGTGCCAGCAGGGTTGGCCGCACAGATACGCAGTATTTT

clone_size: .
j_call: TRBJ1-1
d_call: .
v_call: TRBV4-1
cdr3_aa: CASSQEGGVTEAFF
cdr3_nt: TGCGCCAGCAGCCAAGAGGGCGGGGTCACTGAAGCTTTCTTT